A selection of T cell receptor beta chains follows, all from one sample in a study of cytomegalovirus exposure and HLA in healthy donors. Profiling relied on immunoSEQ multiplex PCR, and the TCRdb table lists in-frame clones only, not all of them. The repertoire holds 210,000 or so clones, with 70% to 90% as singletons. Sequencing input: PBMCs. These receptors were taken from a girl aged 2 to 10 in good health and CMV-seronegative. Each CDR3 is given with its conserved first and last residue. The D gene is left open where the match is weak. The listing skips clone size in some rows; elsewhere it reads once, few, many or a size class.

d_gene	v_gene	abundance	j_gene	CDR3aa	CDR3nt
NA	TRBV6-1	NA	TRBJ2-3	CASSEFRQRGTDTQYF	TGTGCCAGCAGTGAATTCCGACAGCGAGGCACAGATACGCAGTATTTT
TRBD1	TRBV5-1	NA	TRBJ1-4	CASSWDRAEKLFF	TGCGCCAGCAGTTGGGACAGGGCTGAAAAACTGTTTTTT
NA	TRBV4-2	NA	TRBJ2-7	CASSQPSYEQYF	TGTGCCAGCAGCCAACCTTCCTACGAGCAGTACTTC
NA	TRBV6-5	NA	TRBJ1-1	CASSYMRVTEAFF	TGTGCCAGCAGTTATATGAGGGTCACTGAAGCTTTCTTT
NA	TRBV6-6	NA	TRBJ2-1	CASSYSTGSSYNEQFF	TGTGCCAGCAGTTACTCGACGGGTAGCTCCTACAATGAGCAGTTCTTC
NA	TRBV10-3	NA	TRBJ1-2	CAISESMAGVAGYTF	TGTGCCATCAGTGAGTCGATGGCAGGGGTAGCTGGCTACACCTTC
TRBD1	TRBV10-3	NA	TRBJ2-7	CAISVTGYEQYF	TGTGCCATCAGTGTGACAGGGTACGAGCAGTACTTC
NA	TRBV7-9	NA	TRBJ1-5	CASSLSRGGQPQHF	TGTGCCAGCAGCTTGAGTAGGGGTGGACAGCCCCAGCATTTT
TRBD2	TRBV5-8	NA	TRBJ2-5	CASSLESLAGARYETQYF	TGTGCCAGCAGCTTGGAGAGTCTAGCGGGGGCGAGATATGAGACCCAGTACTTC
NA	TRBV2	NA	TRBJ1-2	CASSGGVGYGYTF	TGTGCCAGCAGTGGGGGAGTAGGCTATGGCTACACCTTC
NA	TRBV20-1	NA	TRBJ2-7	CSASDRYEQYF	TGCAGTGCTTCGGACAGATACGAGCAGTACTTC
TRBD1	TRBV12-5	NA	TRBJ1-4	CASGLGTGYGTNEKLFF	TGTGCTAGTGGTTTGGGGACAGGGTACGGAACTAATGAAAAACTGTTTTTT
NA	TRBV2	NA	TRBJ1-2	CASTFERGYTF	TGTGCCAGCACCTTCGAGAGAGGCTACACCTTC
TRBD2	TRBV11-3	NA	TRBJ2-7	CASSFLAGVVEQYF	TGTGCCAGCAGCTTCCTAGCGGGGGTGGTCGAGCAGTACTTC
NA	TRBV5-6	NA	TRBJ2-7	CASSSPIGEQYF	TGTGCCAGCAGCTCTCCCATCGGGGAGCAGTACTTC
TRBD2	TRBV4-2	NA	TRBJ2-5	CASSLTGGETQYF	TGTGCCAGCAGCCTTACGGGGGGGGAGACCCAGTACTTC
TRBD2	TRBV5-4	once	TRBJ2-7	CASSYRRTSGTYEQYF	TGTGCCAGCAGCTATCGGCGGACTAGCGGTACCTACGAGCAGTACTTC
TRBD2	TRBV6-1	few	TRBJ2-1	CASSEDWREGSYNEQFF	TGTGCCAGCAGTGAAGATTGGCGGGAGGGGTCCTACAATGAGCAGTTCTTC
NA	TRBV19	NA	TRBJ2-7	CASSGAVSYEQYF	TGTGCCAGTAGTGGTGCAGTCTCCTACGAGCAGTACTTC
NA	TRBV9	NA	TRBJ1-5	CASSVDSTGSQPQHF	TGTGCCAGCAGCGTAGATTCGACAGGTTCCCAGCCCCAGCATTTT
NA	TRBV2	NA	TRBJ2-5	CATQHPKAGKRTQYF	TGTGCCACCCAACACCCCAAGGCAGGGAAGCGGACCCAGTACTTC
NA	TRBV30	NA	TRBJ2-7	CAWEEGTSSYEQYF	TGTGCCTGGGAGGAGGGGACTTCCTCCTACGAGCAGTACTTC
TRBD1	TRBV7-6	NA	TRBJ2-7	CASSLARGLDRGRFYEQYF	TGTGCCAGCAGCTTAGCAAGGGGATTGGACAGGGGGAGGTTCTACGAGCAGTACTTC
TRBD1	TRBV5-4	once	TRBJ2-1	CASSNRDRAYREQFF	TGTGCCAGCAGTAACCGGGACAGGGCCTACCGTGAGCAGTTCTTC
NA	TRBV5-4	NA	TRBJ1-2	CASTYVAGDGGYTF	TGTGCCAGCACCTATGTAGCAGGGGACGGCGGCTACACCTTC
NA	TRBV14	NA	TRBJ1-6	CASSEPTGSFSSYNSPLHF	TGTGCCAGCAGTGAACCAACAGGGTCTTTTAGCTCCTATAATTCACCCCTCCACTTT
NA	TRBV4-2	NA	TRBJ2-5	CASSQAGREETQYF	TGTGCCAGCAGCCAAGCGGGAAGAGAAGAGACCCAGTACTTC
TRBD1	TRBV5-1	NA	TRBJ2-7	CASKGQSYEQYF	TGCGCCAGCAAGGGACAGTCCTACGAGCAGTACTTC
NA	TRBV30	NA	TRBJ2-2	CAWRREQVNTGELFF	TGTGCCTGGAGGAGAGAACAGGTTAACACCGGGGAGCTGTTTTTT
NA	TRBV30	NA	TRBJ1-4	CAWSVEGTGRRDF	TGTGCCTGGAGTGTAGAGGGAACGGGACGGCGGGATTTT
TRBD1	TRBV6-5	NA	TRBJ2-7	CASSRTGGGEQYF	TGTGCCAGCAGCCGGACAGGGGGTGGCGAGCAGTACTTC
TRBD1	TRBV12-5	NA	TRBJ2-7	CASGGDRGHGEQYF	TGTGCTAGTGGTGGGGACAGGGGGCATGGCGAGCAGTACTTC
TRBD1	TRBV5-1	NA	TRBJ1-3	CASSSRTGRSGSTIYF	TGCGCCAGCAGCTCCCGGACAGGCCGCTCTGGAAGCACCATATATTTT
TRBD2	TRBV9	NA	TRBJ2-1	CASSAPRGGGSYNEQFF	TGTGCCAGCAGCGCCCCTCGCGGGGGAGGCTCCTACAATGAGCAGTTCTTC
NA	TRBV5-1	NA	TRBJ2-3	CASSLAAGSTDTQYF	TGCGCCAGCAGCTTAGCGGCCGGAAGCACAGATACGCAGTATTTT
TRBD1	TRBV6-5	NA	TRBJ1-3	CASSSTGGPGNTIYF	TGTGCCAGCAGTTCCACAGGGGGCCCTGGAAACACCATATATTTT
TRBD1	TRBV30	NA	TRBJ1-2	CAWTRTGAYGYTF	TGTGCCTGGACTCGGACAGGGGCGTATGGCTACACCTTC
TRBD1	TRBV6-6	NA	TRBJ1-5	CASTDRALRNQPQHF	TGTGCCAGCACCGACAGGGCTTTGCGCAATCAGCCCCAGCATTTT
NA	TRBV6-1	NA	TRBJ1-4	CASSQTTNEKLFF	TGTGCCAGCAGCCAAACAACTAATGAAAAACTGTTTTTT
TRBD1	TRBV11-2	once	TRBJ1-1	CASTRQGENTEAFF	TGTGCCAGCACCCGACAGGGGGAGAACACTGAAGCTTTCTTT
NA	TRBV5-1	NA	TRBJ2-2	CASSLSPGLRKTGELFF	TGCGCCAGCAGCTTGTCCCCCGGACTAAGGAAAACCGGGGAGCTGTTTTTT
NA	TRBV29-1	NA	TRBJ1-1	CSVGLSSGNTEAFF	TGCAGCGTTGGACTCTCTTCGGGGAACACTGAAGCTTTCTTT
NA	TRBV19	NA	TRBJ1-2	CASSINRYGYTF	TGTGCCAGTAGTATTAATCGCTATGGCTACACCTTC
TRBD2	TRBV7-9	NA	TRBJ2-7	CASSHTSGGYEQYF	TGTGCCAGCAGCCACACTAGCGGGGGCTACGAGCAGTACTTC
TRBD2	TRBV2	NA	TRBJ2-7	CASSEGSGLAGSYEQYF	TGTGCCAGCAGTGAAGGGTCGGGACTAGCGGGCTCCTACGAGCAGTACTTC
TRBD1	TRBV9	NA	TRBJ2-7	CASSSGDRVGEQYF	TGTGCCAGCAGCTCAGGGGACAGGGTAGGCGAGCAGTACTTC
TRBD1	TRBV6-1	few	TRBJ1-3	CASSDKGAYGNTIYF	TGTGCCAGCAGTGACAAGGGGGCGTATGGAAACACCATATATTTT
NA	TRBV6-5	NA	TRBJ1-2	CASSYTEDSNYGYTF	TGTGCCAGCAGTTACACCGAGGACAGTAACTATGGCTACACCTTC
TRBD1	TRBV7-9	NA	TRBJ2-4	CASSFSGGLAKNIQYF	TGTGCCAGCAGTTTCTCAGGGGGCCTGGCCAAAAACATTCAGTACTTC
NA	TRBV9	NA	TRBJ2-3	CASSPMTDTDTQYF	TGTGCCAGCAGCCCCATGACTGACACAGATACGCAGTATTTT
TRBD1	TRBV9	NA	TRBJ1-2	CASSVFGTGYGYTF	TGTGCCAGCAGCGTATTCGGGACAGGGTATGGCTACACCTTC
NA	TRBV30	NA	TRBJ2-5	CAWSPWGLSQETQYF	TGTGCCTGGAGCCCCTGGGGGCTATCCCAAGAGACCCAGTACTTC
TRBD1	TRBV2	NA	TRBJ2-7	CASSEVGQGSYEQYF	TGTGCCAGCAGTGAAGTGGGACAGGGTTCCTACGAGCAGTACTTC
NA	TRBV9	NA	TRBJ2-1	CASSARGKLSSYNEQFF	TGTGCCAGCAGCGCTAGGGGTAAACTAAGCTCCTACAATGAGCAGTTCTTC
TRBD1	TRBV27	once	TRBJ1-2	CASSSSGTGGPLRGYTF	TGTGCCAGCAGTTCCTCCGGGACAGGGGGCCCCCTTAGAGGCTACACCTTC
NA	TRBV6-5	NA	TRBJ2-7	CAIGDFPEQYF	TGTGCCATAGGGGACTTTCCCGAGCAGTACTTC
TRBD2	TRBV7-2	NA	TRBJ2-7	CASSLVHFSSGSAYEQYF	TGTGCCAGCAGCTTAGTTCACTTTTCCAGCGGGAGCGCGTACGAGCAGTACTTC